This T cell receptor beta chain appears in the sequencing data of a study of human T cells and chemical hapten exposure. A word on this clonotype: The antigen remains undetermined.

Time point: patch test 3, about 24 weeks after DPC sensitization. Treatment indicated: therapeutic diphenylcyclopropenone sensitization with weekly scalp DPC. CDR1 SEHNR and CDR2 FQNEAQ come from the germline V gene (reference sequence). V trimming: 1 base; J trimming: 6 bases; junction bases outside the gene matches: 4. The CDR3 loop spans 16 amino acids. Findings and caveats of the study: Having alopecia, the donors may differ immunologically from healthy people.

TCRdb processed the RACE reads anew with MiXCR; each CDR3 protein has one entry. This sample has about 97,000 distinct CDR3 sequences; 27% occur once, and the top ten carry 10%. V gene TRBV7-9 combines with J gene TRBJ2-3, with 13 nucleotides matching TRBD2. This clonotype was sampled from a middle-aged man with alopecia areata. Some clones in this sample may be carry-over from other donors' samples. The material sequenced was whole blood, taken in connection with sensitization to the hapten diphenylcyclopropenone (DPC). In DNA form, the CDR3 reads TGTGCCAGCAGCTTAGACGGACTAGCGGGAGTGGATACGCAGTATTTT. This gives the protein CASSLDGLAGVDTQYF. Full variable domain (outside the CDR3, taken from reference TRBV7-9 and TRBJ2-3): DTGVSQNPRHKITKRGQNVTFRCDPISEHNRLYWYRQTLGQGPEFLTYFQNEAQLEKSRLLSDRFSAERPKGSFSTLEIQRTEQGDSAMYLCASSLDGLAGVDTQYFGPGTRLTVL.